These T cell receptor beta chains were read from a single sample in a study of response to subunit inactivated influenza vaccine. TCRdb passed the RT-PCR reads through MiXCR, listing each CDR3 protein once. Of 500,000 to 600,000 distinct CDR3 sequences listed, under 15% are singletons. Sequenced material: PBMCs from blood, taken 40 to 50 days after vaccination. Every receptor here comes from a man aged 50 or older who received an inactivated influenza vaccine. Each CDR3 is given with its conserved first and last residue. Each record gives: D gene, J gene, V gene, clone size, CDR3 protein, CDR3 DNA. D genes are given only for firm matches. Clone sizes are given selectively: once, few, many, or a class where the clone is expanded.

D: NA
J: TRBJ2-7
V: TRBV4-2
size: NA
CDR3: CASSQGPGSYEQYF
DNA: TGTGCCAGCAGCCAAGGTCCAGGTTCCTACGAGCAGTACTTC

D: NA
J: TRBJ1-4
V: TRBV16
size: few
CDR3: CASSLLGAREKLFF
DNA: TGTGCCAGCAGCCTTTTGGGGGCACGTGAAAAACTGTTTTTT

D: TRBD1
J: TRBJ1-2
V: TRBV6-5
size: many
CDR3: CASSQGALAYTF
DNA: TGTGCCAGCAGTCAGGGGGCGCTTGCCTACACCTTC

D: NA
J: TRBJ1-4
V: TRBV7-6
size: NA
CDR3: CASSLSRRGEKLFF
DNA: TGTGCCAGCAGCTTATCACGGAGGGGTGAAAAACTGTTTTTT

D: NA
J: TRBJ1-1
V: TRBV20-1
size: NA
CDR3: CSARVAGERTEAFF
DNA: TGCAGTGCTAGAGTTGCGGGGGAGAGGACTGAAGCTTTCTTT

D: TRBD2
J: TRBJ2-1
V: TRBV28
size: few
CDR3: CASSLGLAGGRARGRLNNEQFF
DNA: TGTGCCAGCAGTTTGGGACTAGCGGGGGGGCGAGCGCGTGGAAGGTTAAACAATGAGCAGTTCTTC

D: TRBD1
J: TRBJ2-5
V: TRBV4-3
size: many
CDR3: CASSHNRGKETQYF
DNA: TGCGCCAGCAGCCACAACAGGGGGAAAGAGACCCAGTACTTC

D: TRBD2
J: TRBJ2-1
V: TRBV5-1
size: many
CDR3: CASSSTSGSLNEQFF
DNA: TGCGCCAGCAGCTCTACTAGCGGGAGCTTGAATGAGCAGTTCTTC

D: TRBD2
J: TRBJ2-1
V: TRBV29-1
size: few
CDR3: CSVGTRLADSYNEQFF
DNA: TGCAGCGTTGGAACGAGACTAGCGGACTCCTACAATGAGCAGTTCTTC

D: TRBD1
J: TRBJ2-1
V: TRBV6-1
size: few
CDR3: CASSPTGTLNEQFF
DNA: TGTGCCAGCAGCCCGACAGGGACCCTCAATGAGCAGTTCTTC

D: NA
J: TRBJ2-7
V: TRBV24-1
size: NA
CDR3: CATSDPGGVGEQYF
DNA: TGTGCCACCAGTGACCCCGGCGGCGTAGGCGAGCAGTACTTC

D: TRBD2
J: TRBJ2-3
V: TRBV5-1
size: NA
CDR3: CASSLAASGRTSTDTQYF
DNA: TGCGCCAGCAGCTTGGCGGCTAGCGGGAGGACTAGCACAGATACGCAGTATTTT

D: TRBD1
J: TRBJ2-7
V: TRBV3-1
size: NA
CDR3: CASSPGTGNFLSYEQYF
DNA: TGTGCCAGCAGCCCCGGGACAGGGAACTTTTTGTCCTACGAGCAGTACTTC

D: NA
J: TRBJ1-1
V: TRBV28
size: few
CDR3: CASSLVLGMNTEAFF
DNA: TGTGCCAGCAGTTTAGTGCTGGGAATGAACACTGAAGCTTTCTTT

D: NA
J: TRBJ2-1
V: TRBV28
size: few
CDR3: CASSPGRGYEQFF
DNA: TGTGCCAGCAGTCCGGGCAGGGGTTATGAGCAGTTCTTC

D: NA
J: TRBJ1-2
V: TRBV5-1
size: NA
CDR3: CASRTSDYGYTF
DNA: TGCGCCAGCCGGACGTCGGACTATGGCTACACCTTC

D: NA
J: TRBJ2-7
V: TRBV10-1
size: few
CDR3: CASSDGVWDTEQYF
DNA: TGCGCCAGCAGTGACGGGGTCTGGGACACCGAGCAGTACTTC

D: TRBD1
J: TRBJ1-2
V: TRBV7-2
size: NA
CDR3: CASNPQGGQSYGYTF
DNA: TGTGCCAGCAACCCCCAGGGGGGCCAGAGCTATGGCTACACCTTC

D: NA
J: TRBJ2-3
V: TRBV9
size: few
CDR3: CASSRLADNTQYF
DNA: TGTGCCAGCAGCCGTCTAGCAGATAATACGCAGTATTTT

D: NA
J: TRBJ2-2
V: TRBV24-1
size: many
CDR3: CATSVGTGELFF
DNA: TGTGCCACCAGTGTCGGAACCGGGGAGCTGTTTTTT

D: NA
J: TRBJ1-1
V: TRBV15
size: NA
CDR3: CATSRVGVGTEAFF
DNA: TGTGCCACCAGCAGAGTTGGGGTGGGCACTGAAGCTTTCTTT

D: NA
J: TRBJ2-3
V: TRBV10-3
size: few
CDR3: CAISDRASTDTQYF
DNA: TGTGCCATCAGTGACAGGGCCAGCACAGATACGCAGTATTTT

D: NA
J: TRBJ2-5
V: TRBV29-1
size: NA
CDR3: CSVWTRYQETQYF
DNA: TGCAGCGTGTGGACACGGTACCAAGAGACCCAGTACTTC

D: TRBD1
J: TRBJ2-4
V: TRBV25-1
size: NA
CDR3: CASSRGDRGGKNIQYF
DNA: TGTGCCAGCAGCAGGGGGGACAGGGGTGGCAAAAACATTCAGTACTTC

D: NA
J: TRBJ2-7
V: TRBV29-1
size: few
CDR3: CSAVGRADRAPYEQYF
DNA: TGCAGCGCCGTGGGCAGGGCCGATAGGGCCCCTTACGAGCAGTACTTC

D: NA
J: TRBJ2-5
V: TRBV7-9
size: few
CDR3: CASSVSGQTQYF
DNA: TGTGCCAGCAGCGTAAGCGGTCAGACCCAGTACTTC

D: NA
J: TRBJ1-2
V: TRBV29-1
size: NA
CDR3: CSTPGGHLNYGYTF
DNA: TGCAGCACCCCGGGGGGGCACTTGAACTATGGCTACACCTTC

D: TRBD1
J: TRBJ1-2
V: TRBV7-2
size: NA
CDR3: CASSPTTGDYYGYTF
DNA: TGTGCCAGCAGCCCTACGACAGGGGACTACTATGGCTACACCTTC

D: NA
J: TRBJ2-7
V: TRBV7-2
size: few
CDR3: CASRTLTSEQYF
DNA: TGTGCCAGCCGAACTCTAACGAGCGAGCAGTACTTC

D: NA
J: TRBJ1-1
V: TRBV5-6
size: NA
CDR3: CASSSQGIGNTEAFF
DNA: TGTGCCAGCAGCTCGCAGGGTATCGGGAACACTGAAGCTTTCTTT

D: NA
J: TRBJ2-2
V: TRBV15
size: few
CDR3: CATSRLTANTGELFF
DNA: TGTGCCACTTCCCGCCTGACAGCGAACACCGGGGAGCTGTTTTTT

D: TRBD2
J: TRBJ2-7
V: TRBV7-3
size: few
CDR3: CAEHDSGGGAYEQYF
DNA: TGTGCCGAACATGATTCGGGGGGAGGGGCCTACGAGCAGTACTTC

D: NA
J: TRBJ2-3
V: TRBV7-2
size: NA
CDR3: CASSFRAADTQYF
DNA: TGTGCCAGCAGCTTCAGGGCGGCAGATACGCAGTATTTT

D: NA
J: TRBJ2-6
V: TRBV6-5
size: many
CDR3: CASSHRTSGANVLTF
DNA: TGTGCCAGCAGTCACCGGACCTCTGGGGCCAACGTCCTGACTTTC

D: NA
J: TRBJ1-1
V: TRBV19
size: many
CDR3: CATSYGSSSTEAFF
DNA: TGTGCCACCTCTTACGGCTCTTCAAGCACTGAAGCTTTCTTT

D: TRBD2
J: TRBJ2-1
V: TRBV6-5
size: many
CDR3: CASSYTGGGSYNEQFF
DNA: TGTGCCAGCAGCTACACGGGCGGGGGGTCCTACAATGAGCAGTTCTTC

D: NA
J: TRBJ1-4
V: TRBV12-3/TRBV12-4
size: NA
CDR3: CASSSSRGSREKLFF
DNA: TGTGCCAGCAGTTCATCCAGGGGCTCAAGGGAAAAACTGTTTTTT

D: TRBD2
J: TRBJ2-3
V: TRBV6-1
size: NA
CDR3: CASSPGLAGGYTQYF
DNA: TGTGCCAGCAGTCCGGGACTAGCGGGAGGGTATACGCAGTATTTT

D: TRBD1
J: TRBJ2-1
V: TRBV20-1
size: many
CDR3: CSESGQGNNEQFF
DNA: TGCAGTGAAAGCGGACAGGGAAACAATGAGCAGTTCTTC

D: NA
J: TRBJ2-1
V: TRBV6-5
size: NA
CDR3: CASSSGQGRGGRAAEQFF
DNA: TGTGCCAGCAGTTCTGGACAGGGTCGTGGCGGGAGGGCGGCTGAGCAGTTCTTC

D: NA
J: TRBJ2-1
V: TRBV6-4
size: NA
CDR3: CASSRDPLNNNEQFF
DNA: TGTGCCAGCAGCAGAGACCCACTAAATAACAATGAGCAGTTCTTC

D: TRBD2
J: TRBJ2-1
V: TRBV27
size: few
CDR3: CASSFIAGASYNEQFF
DNA: TGTGCCAGCAGTTTCATAGCGGGAGCTTCCTACAATGAGCAGTTCTTC

D: TRBD2
J: TRBJ2-7
V: TRBV20-1
size: NA
CDR3: CSARGLAGDEQYF
DNA: TGCAGTGCTAGAGGACTAGCGGGAGACGAGCAGTACTTC

D: NA
J: TRBJ2-7
V: TRBV21-1
size: NA
CDR3: CASSNRDRGEHEQYF
DNA: TGTGCCAGCAGCAACCGGGACAGGGGCGAACACGAGCAGTACTTC

D: TRBD1
J: TRBJ2-2
V: TRBV10-3
size: NA
CDR3: CAISSSLRTGEPPGELFF
DNA: TGTGCCATCAGTTCCTCCTTGAGGACAGGGGAGCCCCCCGGGGAGCTGTTTTTT

D: NA
J: TRBJ1-1
V: TRBV7-9
size: NA
CDR3: CASSLVPGRKAEAFF
DNA: TGTGCCAGCAGCTTAGTTCCGGGGAGGAAGGCTGAAGCTTTCTTT

D: NA
J: TRBJ2-2
V: TRBV5-1
size: many
CDR3: CASKFQGSGTGELFF
DNA: TGCGCCAGCAAATTTCAGGGGTCAGGCACCGGGGAGCTGTTTTTT

D: TRBD2
J: TRBJ2-4
V: TRBV20-1
size: NA
CDR3: CSARATSGGNIQYF
DNA: TGCAGTGCTAGAGCGACTAGCGGCGGAAACATTCAGTACTTC

D: NA
J: TRBJ2-7
V: TRBV4-3
size: few
CDR3: CASSHGESYEQYF
DNA: TGCGCCAGCAGCCATGGGGAGAGCTACGAGCAGTACTTC

D: NA
J: TRBJ2-6
V: TRBV20-1
size: NA
CDR3: CSARGGSHSGANVLTF
DNA: TGCAGTGCTAGGGGGGGCTCCCACTCTGGGGCCAACGTCCTGACTTTC

D: TRBD2
J: TRBJ2-1
V: TRBV12-3/TRBV12-4
size: many
CDR3: CASTTAGGRAYNEQFF
DNA: TGTGCCAGCACCACCGCAGGCGGGAGGGCCTACAATGAGCAGTTCTTC

D: NA
J: TRBJ2-1
V: TRBV6-2/TRBV6-3
size: few
CDR3: CASSYSGRGVYEQFF
DNA: TGTGCCAGCAGTTACTCCGGGCGGGGAGTCTATGAGCAGTTCTTC

D: NA
J: TRBJ1-2
V: TRBV7-9
size: NA
CDR3: CASSLASGPLTF
DNA: TGTGCCAGCAGCTTAGCGTCAGGTCCTTTGACCTTC

D: NA
J: TRBJ2-7
V: TRBV7-8
size: few
CDR3: CASSLGQGQEQYF
DNA: TGTGCCAGCAGCTTAGGTCAGGGCCAAGAGCAGTACTTC

D: NA
J: TRBJ2-7
V: TRBV7-8
size: many
CDR3: CASSLETAGMNEQYF
DNA: TGTGCCAGCAGCTTAGAGACAGCCGGCATGAACGAGCAGTACTTC